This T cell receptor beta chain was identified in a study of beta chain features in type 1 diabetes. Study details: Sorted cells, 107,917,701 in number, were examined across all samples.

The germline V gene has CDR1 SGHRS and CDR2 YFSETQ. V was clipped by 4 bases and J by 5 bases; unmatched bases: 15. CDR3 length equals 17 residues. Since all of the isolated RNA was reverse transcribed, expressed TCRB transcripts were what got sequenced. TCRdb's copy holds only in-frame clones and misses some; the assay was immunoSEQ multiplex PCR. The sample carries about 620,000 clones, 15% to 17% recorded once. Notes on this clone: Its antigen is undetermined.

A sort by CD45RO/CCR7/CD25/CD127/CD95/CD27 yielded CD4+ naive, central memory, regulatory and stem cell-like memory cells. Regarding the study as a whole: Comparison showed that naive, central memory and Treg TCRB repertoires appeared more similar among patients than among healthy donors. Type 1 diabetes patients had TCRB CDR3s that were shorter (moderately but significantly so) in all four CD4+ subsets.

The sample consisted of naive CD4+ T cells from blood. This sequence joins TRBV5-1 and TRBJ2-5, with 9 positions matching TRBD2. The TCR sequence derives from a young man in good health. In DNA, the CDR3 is TGCGCCAGCAGCCGTCAGGTAGCGGGAGACGGTGTGGAGACCCAGTACTTC. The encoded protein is CASSRQVAGDGVETQYF.